This passage covers 25 T cell receptor beta chains from one sample sequenced in a study of T cell changes during pregnancy in multiple sclerosis (dated by TCRdb to the late 2010s). Libraries came from the immunoSEQ multiplex PCR assay. This is the immuneACCESS table as TCRdb keeps it, with only in-frame sequences that have V and J called. A part of the clones is gone; compared with another copy, unresolved V genes explain less than half, and the rest is unexplained. The sample table records about 38,000 clones; nearly 90% of these occur just once. The top ten clones comprise around 0.52% of the sample. Sequenced here: CD4+ T cells from peripheral blood mononuclear cells, sampled in the second trimester of pregnancy. The receptors here all came from a female donor with multiple sclerosis, enrolled in a pregnancy study.

The DNA of the CDR3 is TGTGCCAGCAGGCGGGAGGGCCTTGGATACAATGAGCAGTTCTTC. Its protein is CASRREGLGYNEQFF. V gene TRBV27 combines with J gene TRBJ2-1, with 9 bases aligning to TRBD2. CDR1 and CDR2 (germline): MNHEY, SMNVEV (reference sequence). The CDR3 is 15 residues long. V was pared by 6 bases and J by 4 bases, with 7 bases of the junction left unmatched.

This sequence joins TRBV5-8 and TRBJ1-2; 7 bases are shared with TRBD1. V shed 0 bases, J shed 8 bases, and the junction held 10 bases outside the gene matches. The CDR3 consists of 15 residues. Germline CDR1 SGHTS, CDR2 YDEGEE. Written as DNA, the CDR3 is TGTGCCAGCAGCTTGGAGGGGACAGTACGAGCGGGCTACACCTTC. Its translation is CASSLEGTVRAGYTF.

The DNA for the CDR3 is TGTGCCAGCAGCTTAGGGCGGGCACCACAAGAGACCCAGTACTTC. It yields the protein CASSLGRAPQETQYF. The V gene is TRBV7-9, the J gene TRBJ2-5, with a tentative D call TRBD2 (5 bases). The V end was cut by 1 base, the J end by 2 bases, with 11 bases between. Looked up from germline, CDR1 is SEHNR and CDR2 is FQNEAQ (reference sequence). The CDR3 totals 15 residues.

The chain recombines TRBV11-2 with TRBJ2-6; 7 bases map to TRBD1. With V trimmed by 5 bases and J by 0 bases, 1 base remained unmatched. The CDR3 totals 15 residues. Germline CDR1 SGHAT, CDR2 FQNNGV. The CDR3, as DNA: TGTGCCAGCAGCAGACAGGGCTCTGGGGCCAACGTCCTGACTTTC. Its translation is CASSRQGSGANVLTF.

V is TRBV6-6 and J is TRBJ2-1; D gene ambiguous. V was shortened by 6 bases and J by 4 bases, with 10 bases between the two germline ends. The CDR3 sequence is 13 residues long. The germline gives CDR1 MNHNY, CDR2 SVGAGI (reference sequence). The CDR3, as DNA: TGTGCCAGCAGGATCGGTGAATACAATGAGCAGTTCTTC. Protein sequence: CASRIGEYNEQFF.

V is TRBV9 and J is TRBJ2-1, with TRBD2 matching over 8 bases. This CDR3 comprises 15 residues. With 4 bases clipped from V and 4 bases from J, the junction kept 7 bases outside the gene matches. Germline V gene sequence: CDR1 SGDLS, CDR2 YYNGEE. CDR3: CASSPPGGGYNEQFF. CDR3 coding DNA: TGTGCCAGCAGCCCACCAGGCGGGGGGTACAATGAGCAGTTCTTC.

The J gene is TRBJ1-5, the V gene TRBV28; 8 bases line up with TRBD1. The germline V gene has CDR1 MDHEN and CDR2 SYDVKM. The CDR3 is made up of 14 amino acids. The V and J ends lost 7 bases and 4 bases, in that order; junction bases with no gene match: 6. CDR3 loop: CASTETGANQPQHF. In DNA, the CDR3 is TGTGCCAGCACCGAGACAGGGGCGAATCAGCCCCAGCATTTT. The full variable domain, rest sourced from reference TRBV28 and TRBJ1-5, is DVKVTQSSRYLVKRTGEKVFLECVQDMDHENMFWYRQDPGLGLRLIYFSYDVKMKEKGDIPEGYSVSREKKERFSLILESASTNQTSMYLCASTETGANQPQHFGDGTRLSIL.

The gene calls are TRBV5-1 and TRBJ2-2, with TRBD1 as a possible D gene (5 bases). Per the germline V gene, CDR1 is SGHRS and CDR2 is YFSETQ. The V gene lost 3 bases and the J gene lost 6 bases, with 12 bases spanning the gap. This CDR3 is built from 14 residues. The DNA of the CDR3 is TGCGCCAGCAGCTCGCAGGGTGGGTCCGGGGAGCTGTTTTTT. Translated: CASSSQGGSGELFF. Looking up the rest from reference TRBV5-1 and TRBJ2-2 gives the full variable domain: KAGVTQTPRYLIKTRGQQVTLSCSPISGHRSVSWYQQTPGQGLQFLFEYFSETQRNKGNFPGRFSGRQFSNSRSEMNVSTLELGDSALYLCASSSQGGSGELFFGEGSRLTVL.

The V and J genes are TRBV7-2 and TRBJ2-7; TRBD2 matches 7 bases. The CDR3 extends over 15 amino acids. The V and J ends lost 4 bases and 0 bases, in that order; junction bases with no gene match: 6. Germline V gene sequence: CDR1 SGHTA, CDR2 FQGNSA. CDR3 amino acids: CASSSSGPSSYEQYF. The CDR3 DNA reads as TGTGCCAGCAGCTCTAGCGGACCAAGCTCCTACGAGCAGTACTTC.

This clone was detected only once. The chain couples TRBV7-2 to TRBJ1-5; possibly TRBD1 for D (5 bases). The ends were cut back, 1 base at V and 7 bases at J, with 11 bases in the middle. The CDR3 is 14 amino acids. The germline V gene encodes CDR1 SGHTA and CDR2 FQGNSA. The CDR3 region is CASSLVSGGQPQHF. The CDR3 nucleotides read TGTGCCAGCAGCTTAGTAAGCGGGGGGCAGCCCCAGCATTTT.

The V and J genes are TRBV14 and TRBJ2-5; D may be TRBD2 (7 bases). V dropped 5 bases and J dropped 4 bases, with 8 bases sitting between them. The CDR3 consists of 12 residues. Germline V CDR1 and CDR2: SGHDN, FVKESK. The CDR3 loop reads CASSRGGETQYF. The CDR3 coding sequence is TGTGCCAGCAGCAGGGGGGGAGAGACCCAGTACTTC.

The chain recombines TRBV7-9 with TRBJ2-5; 12 nucleotides agree with TRBD2. V lost 5 bases and J lost 3; bases outside the gene matches: 4. CDR1 and CDR2 (germline): SEHNR, FQNEAQ (reference sequence). The CDR3 runs 15 residues. The CDR3 protein is CASSMWTSGKETQYF. CDR3 sequence (DNA): TGTGCCAGCAGCATGTGGACTAGCGGGAAAGAGACCCAGTACTTC.

This clone was picked up one time. V is TRBV5-4 and J is TRBJ2-2; unclear D gene. This CDR3 region has 15 residues. The germline V and J ends were trimmed by 4 bases and 8 bases, with 18 bases remaining between them. In germline, CDR1 is SGHNT, CDR2 YYREEE (reference sequence). The chain's CDR3 is CASSTPGLQAGELFF. The CDR3 bases are TGTGCCAGCAGCACGCCAGGTCTCCAAGCAGGGGAGCTGTTTTTT.

The CDR3 sequence: CASSLETGGLGGYTF. CDR3 nucleotides: TGCGCCAGCAGCTTGGAGACAGGGGGCCTGGGTGGCTACACCTTC. V usage is TRBV5-1 and J usage is TRBJ1-2, with TRBD1 identical over 10 bases. The CDR3 runs 15 residues. The junction had 6 bases not matched to a gene; V was cut back by 0 bases and J by 7 bases. Germline lookup yields CDR1 SGHRS and CDR2 YFSETQ.

CDR3 nucleotides: TGTGCCAGCAGCGTAGCAGCGGAGACCTCCTACAATGAGCAGTTCTTC. It is translated as CASSVAAETSYNEQFF. This chain uses TRBV9 with TRBJ2-1; TRBD2 is a possible D gene (5 bases). Germline CDR1 reads SGDLS; CDR2 reads YYNGEE. There are 16 residues in the CDR3. The V end lost 0 bases, the J end lost 0 bases, and 10 bases lay between the germline ends.

Here the CDR3 DNA reads TGTGCCAGTAGCAGACTAGCGGGAGTTGGGAATGAGCAGTTCTTC. Translation gives CASSRLAGVGNEQFF. This rearrangement joins TRBV19 to TRBJ2-1; TRBD2 agrees at 12 bases. V lost 6 bases and J lost 7; bases outside the gene matches: 7. Germline V gives CDR1 LNHDA, CDR2 SQIVND (reference sequence). CDR3 length equals 15 residues.

This sequence joins TRBV2 and TRBJ2-5, with 9 bases lining up with TRBD1. Germline CDR1 SNHLY, CDR2 FYNNEI. The CDR3 has 17 amino acids. The V and J ends lost 8 bases and 2 bases, in that order; junction bases with no gene match: 15. The CDR3 here is CASHDRDRDRPQETQYF. In nucleotides, the CDR3 is TGTGCCAGCCACGACCGGGACAGGGACCGACCTCAAGAGACCCAGTACTTC.

This chain uses TRBV4-1 with TRBJ1-4; D perhaps matches TRBD1 (6 bases). Germline V gene lookup returns CDR1 MGHRA and CDR2 YSYEKL. This CDR3 is built from 18 residues. V lost 1 base and J lost 0, with 15 bases in between. The CDR3 protein is CASSQGFAGVATNEKLFF. CDR3 sequence (DNA): TGCGCCAGCAGCCAAGGGTTCGCAGGGGTTGCAACTAATGAAAAACTGTTTTTT.

This clone appeared once. V is TRBV9 and J is TRBJ2-5; D possibly corresponds to TRBD1 (6 bases). Deletions cut 0 bases from V and 7 bases from J, with 16 bases between. The CDR3 runs to 15 residues. CDR1 and CDR2 (germline): SGDLS, YYNGEE. CDR3 amino acids: CASSVEGGREGTQYF. In DNA form, the CDR3 reads TGTGCCAGCAGCGTAGAAGGGGGTCGAGAGGGGACCCAGTACTTC.

The J gene is TRBJ2-4, the V gene TRBV5-6; 7 nucleotides agree with TRBD2. The CDR3 is 19 residues long. The junction had 16 bases not matched to a gene; V was cut back by 2 bases and J by 2 bases. Germline loops: CDR1 SGHDT, CDR2 YYEEEE. The CDR3 coding sequence is TGTGCCAGCAGCTTTGGGGGGGGGTTAGGCAGCGGGCCCAAAAACATTCAGTACTTC. Translation: CASSFGGGLGSGPKNIQYF.

The J gene is TRBJ1-2, the V gene TRBV6-5; 8 bases are a match to TRBD1. This CDR3 has 15 amino acids. Unmatched junction bases numbered 12, after V lost 4 bases and J lost 8 bases. CDR1 and CDR2 (germline): MNHEY, SVGAGI. CDR3 amino acids: CASSSRTGRGPGYTF. DNA for the CDR3: TGTGCCAGCAGTTCGAGGACAGGGAGGGGACCGGGCTACACCTTC.

This clone is a singleton in its sample. The chain recombines TRBV7-3 with TRBJ2-5; D might be TRBD2 (6 bases). CDR3 size: 15 residues. Trimming left V 5 bases short and J 2 bases short, with 15 bases between. CDR1 and CDR2 from the germline V gene are SGHTA and FQGTGA. The CDR3, as DNA: TGTGCCAGCAGCCCATGGGGTGGAGGGCAAGAGACCCAGTACTTC. Its translation is CASSPWGGGQETQYF.

This clone has a handful of counts. The genes are TRBV6-5 and TRBJ1-1; 7 nucleotides align to TRBD1. This CDR3 spans 16 amino acids. The trim removed 2 bases at V and 4 bases at J, leaving 10 bases unmatched. Germline V gene sequence: CDR1 MNHEY, CDR2 SVGAGI. This CDR3 reads CASSYRAAGGITEAFF. Written as DNA, the CDR3 is TGTGCCAGCAGTTACCGGGCCGCAGGGGGGATCACTGAAGCTTTCTTT.

J is TRBJ2-7 and V is TRBV13, with 9 positions matching TRBD2. The germline V gene encodes CDR1 PRHDT and CDR2 FYEKMQ (reference sequence). This CDR3 region has 17 residues. After removal of 5 bases from V and 6 bases from J, the junction contained 17 bases not matched to a gene. Here the CDR3 reads CASSPRGMGGRASEQYF. CDR3 nucleotides: TGTGCCAGCAGCCCCCGAGGAATGGGCGGGAGGGCCTCCGAGCAGTACTTC.

The V call is TRBV20-1, the J call TRBJ2-5; no clear D. This CDR3 is 11 amino acids long. The germline V gene has CDR1 DFQATT and CDR2 SNEGSKA (reference sequence). The V end was cut by 6 bases, the J end by 5 bases, with 10 bases between. The CDR3 DNA reads as TGCAGTGCAAAGAGAGCGGAGACCCAGTACTTC. Encoded protein: CSAKRAETQYF.